This TCR beta chain was captured in a study of blood T cell repertoires in COVID-19 (dated by TCRdb to 2018 to 2021). Background for the entire study: Collaborator samples came from the United States, Italy and Spain and covered acute and convalescent phases of COVID-19. The material from the prospective study consisted of cDNA or gDNA derived from T cells, B-cell-depleted T cells, or PBMCs. Deeply sampled blood TCRbeta repertoires from subjects exposed to, actively infected with, or recovered from COVID-19 were included in the dataset. The repertoires were released in a freely available public database intended as a resource for research on the immune response to SARS-CoV-2. The samples were drawn from two sources: the first 160 participants of the ongoing ImmuneRACE study, and 1,200 or so subjects contributed by 6 global collaborators. Sample metadata almost always included a de-identified subject ID, COVID-19 status, age in years and sex. Where available, HLA class I and class II types were taken from metadata supplied by the sample provider and were not determined by assay-based typing.

The CDR3 contains 14 residues, cysteine and phenylalanine counted. Only the CDR3 portion is preserved as DNA: 42 bases, with reading frame beginning at the first base. V drops 4 bases and J drops 0 bases, leaving 10 bases in between. Sequences SGHDT (CDR1) and YYEEEE (CDR2) are obtained from the germline V gene. As concerns this clone: It has no known antigen specificity. Per-base qualities were not stored, and no clone one base away is much larger.

Collaborating institutions collected whole blood in K2EDTA tubes following their own protocols. For TCRbeta analysis, collaborator samples were shipped as frozen whole blood, as isolated PBMCs, or as DNA extracted from either sample type. The immunoSEQ Assay, a bias-controlled multiplex PCR, was used to amplify TCRbeta CDR3 regions from genomic DNA. From the authors' description of their analysis: The number of nucleated cells in each sample was estimated by amplification of reference gene primers within the assay. To quantify the absolute abundance of each unique TCRbeta CDR3 rearrangement, sequence reads were collapsed and filtered. For each sample, productive Simpson clonality was calculated as the square root of Simpson's diversity index across productive rearrangements. TCRdb limited this immuneACCESS table to in-frame rearrangements with V and J called. A share of clones is missing; checked studies link under half to unresolved V genes, and the rest is unexplained. That table supplies the V and J calls and clone size; D and trimming were determined from the DNA. The table for this sample lists tens of thousands of clones; 70% to 90% of them were counted only once. Roughly 20% of the sample is in the top ten clones.

The research as a whole found: The quantity of clinical and demographic metadata differed by source and by participant and was supplied without curation.

The chain is encoded by TRBV5-6 joined to TRBJ1-1; TRBD1 is a weak D gene call, 5 bases matching. The sequenced sample consisted of peripheral blood. The source of this sequence is a woman of 80 years or more with acute or convalescent COVID-19. The encoded CDR3 is CASSPLTVNTEAFF. The sequenced DNA: TGTGCCAGCAGCCCACTGACAGTGAACACTGAAGCTTTCTTT.